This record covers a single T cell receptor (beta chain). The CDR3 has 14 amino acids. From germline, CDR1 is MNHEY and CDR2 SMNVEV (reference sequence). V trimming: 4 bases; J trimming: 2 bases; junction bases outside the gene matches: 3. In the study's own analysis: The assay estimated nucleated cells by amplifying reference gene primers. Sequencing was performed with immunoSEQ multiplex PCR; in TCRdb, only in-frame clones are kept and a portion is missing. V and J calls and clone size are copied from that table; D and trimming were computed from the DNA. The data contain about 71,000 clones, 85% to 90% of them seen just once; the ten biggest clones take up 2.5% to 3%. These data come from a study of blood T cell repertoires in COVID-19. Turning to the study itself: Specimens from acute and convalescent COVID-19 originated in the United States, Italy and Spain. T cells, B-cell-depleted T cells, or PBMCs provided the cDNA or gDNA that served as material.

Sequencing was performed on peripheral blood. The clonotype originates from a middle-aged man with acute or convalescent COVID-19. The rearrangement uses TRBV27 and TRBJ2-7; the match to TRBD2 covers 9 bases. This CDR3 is CASSWASGAYEQYF. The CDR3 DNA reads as TGTGCCAGCAGTTGGGCTAGCGGGGCCTACGAGCAGTACTTC.